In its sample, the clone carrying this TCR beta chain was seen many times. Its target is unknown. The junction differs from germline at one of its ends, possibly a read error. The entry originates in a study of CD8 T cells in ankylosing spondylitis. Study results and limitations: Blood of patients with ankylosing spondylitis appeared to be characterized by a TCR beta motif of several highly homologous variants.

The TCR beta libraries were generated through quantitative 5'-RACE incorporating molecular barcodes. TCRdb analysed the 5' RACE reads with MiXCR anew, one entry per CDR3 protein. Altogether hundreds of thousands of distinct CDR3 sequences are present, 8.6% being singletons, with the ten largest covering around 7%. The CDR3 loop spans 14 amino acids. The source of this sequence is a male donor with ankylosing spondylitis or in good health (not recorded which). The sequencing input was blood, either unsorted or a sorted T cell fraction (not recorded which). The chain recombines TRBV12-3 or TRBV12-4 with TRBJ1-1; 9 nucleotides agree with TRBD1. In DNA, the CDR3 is TGCGCCAGCAGCTTAACAGGGGGCAACACTGAAGCTTTCTTT. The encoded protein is CASSLTGGNTEAFF.